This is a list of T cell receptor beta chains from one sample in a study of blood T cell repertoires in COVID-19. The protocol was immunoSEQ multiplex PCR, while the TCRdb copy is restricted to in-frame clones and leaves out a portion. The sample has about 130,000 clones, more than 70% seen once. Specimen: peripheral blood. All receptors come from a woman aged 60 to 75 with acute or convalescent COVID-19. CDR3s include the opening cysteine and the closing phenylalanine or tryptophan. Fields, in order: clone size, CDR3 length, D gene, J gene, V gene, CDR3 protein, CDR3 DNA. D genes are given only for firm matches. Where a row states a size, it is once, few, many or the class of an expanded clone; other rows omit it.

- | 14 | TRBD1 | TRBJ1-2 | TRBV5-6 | CASSPPRGESGYTF | TGTGCCAGCAGCCCACCCAGGGGGGAAAGTGGCTACACCTTC
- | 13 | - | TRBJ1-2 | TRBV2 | CASSADSPGGYTF | TGTGCCAGCAGTGCCGACTCCCCGGGGGGCTACACCTTC
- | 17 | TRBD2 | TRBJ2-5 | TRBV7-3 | CASSPRSPLAGQETQYF | TGTGCCAGCAGCCCCCGAAGTCCCCTAGCGGGTCAAGAGACCCAGTACTTC
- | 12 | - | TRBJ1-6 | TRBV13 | CATRTFNSPLHF | TGTGCCACCCGGACATTTAATTCACCCCTCCACTTT
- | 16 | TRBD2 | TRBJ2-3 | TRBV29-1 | CSVDKREAEETDTQYF | TGCAGCGTTGATAAGCGGGAGGCCGAGGAGACAGATACGCAGTATTTT
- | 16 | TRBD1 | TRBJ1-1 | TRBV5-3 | CARSEPTGGGNTEAFF | TGTGCCAGAAGCGAACCAACAGGGGGCGGGAACACTGAAGCTTTCTTT
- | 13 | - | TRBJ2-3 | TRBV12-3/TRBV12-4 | CANSRGFTDTQYF | TGTGCCAACTCCAGGGGATTCACAGATACGCAGTATTTT
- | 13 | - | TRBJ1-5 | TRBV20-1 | CSASADGNQPQHF | TGCAGTGCTAGTGCAGACGGGAATCAGCCCCAGCATTTT
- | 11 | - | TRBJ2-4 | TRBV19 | CASTQHGIQYF | TGTGCCAGTACACAGCATGGCATTCAGTACTTC
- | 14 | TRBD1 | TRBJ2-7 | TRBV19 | CASSQDREVDEQYF | TGTGCCAGTAGTCAGGACAGGGAAGTCGACGAGCAGTACTTC
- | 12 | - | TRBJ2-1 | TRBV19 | CASSMLGAGQFF | TGTGCCAGTAGTATGTTGGGAGCGGGGCAGTTCTTC
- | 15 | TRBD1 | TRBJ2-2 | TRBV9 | CASSTGQRNTGELFF | TGTGCCAGCAGCACGGGACAGCGAAACACCGGGGAGCTGTTTTTT
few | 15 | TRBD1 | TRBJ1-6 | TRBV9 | CASSEGQGGNSPLHF | TGTGCCAGCAGCGAGGGACAGGGAGGGAATTCACCCCTCCACTTT
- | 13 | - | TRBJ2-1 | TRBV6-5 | CASSYSYYNEQFF | TGTGCCAGCAGTTACTCGTACTACAATGAGCAGTTCTTC
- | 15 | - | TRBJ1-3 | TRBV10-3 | CAISESTHSGNTIYF | TGTGCCATCAGTGAGTCGACTCACTCTGGAAACACCATATATTTT
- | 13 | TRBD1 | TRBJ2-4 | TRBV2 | CASDRVAKNIQYF | TGTGCCAGCGACAGGGTAGCCAAAAACATTCAGTACTTC
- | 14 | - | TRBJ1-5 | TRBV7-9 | CASSFGDSNQPQHF | TGTGCCAGCAGCTTCGGGGATAGCAATCAGCCCCAGCATTTT
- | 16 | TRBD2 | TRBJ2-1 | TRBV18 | CASSSTSGTSYNEQFF | TGTGCCAGCTCATCGACTAGCGGGACTTCCTACAATGAGCAGTTCTTC
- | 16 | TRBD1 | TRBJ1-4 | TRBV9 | CASSVGTAYNSEKLFF | TGTGCCAGCAGCGTTGGGACAGCCTATAATTCCGAAAAACTGTTTTTT
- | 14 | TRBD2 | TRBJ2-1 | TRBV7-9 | CASSYLSGGNEQFF | TGTGCCAGCAGCTATCTTAGCGGGGGGAATGAGCAGTTCTTC
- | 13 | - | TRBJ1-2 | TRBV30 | CAWSSDSNYGYTF | TGTGCCTGGAGTTCAGACTCTAACTATGGCTACACCTTC
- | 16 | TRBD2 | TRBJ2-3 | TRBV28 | CASSSPGLAPTDTQYF | TGTGCCAGCAGTTCGCCAGGACTAGCGCCGACAGATACGCAGTATTTT
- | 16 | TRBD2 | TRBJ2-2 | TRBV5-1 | CASSSGLAGVVGELFF | TGCGCCAGCAGCTCGGGACTAGCGGGAGTCGTCGGGGAGCTGTTTTTT
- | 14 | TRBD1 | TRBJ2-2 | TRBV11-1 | CASSTYRGAGELFF | TGTGCCAGCAGCACGTACAGGGGGGCCGGGGAGCTGTTTTTT
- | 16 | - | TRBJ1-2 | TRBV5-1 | CASRPRDTTGGHGYTF | TGCGCCAGCAGACCAAGGGACACCACGGGAGGCCATGGCTACACCTTC
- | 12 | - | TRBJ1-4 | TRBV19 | CASSIGQVRLFF | TGTGCCAGTAGTATAGGTCAGGTGAGACTGTTTTTT
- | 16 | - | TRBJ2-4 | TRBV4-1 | CASSQGVFDSSNIQYF | TGCGCCAGCAGCCAAGGGGTTTTCGACAGCAGTAACATTCAGTACTTC
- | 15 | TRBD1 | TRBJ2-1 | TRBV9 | CASSPRDSSYNEQFF | TGTGCCAGCAGCCCCCGGGACAGTTCCTACAATGAGCAGTTCTTC
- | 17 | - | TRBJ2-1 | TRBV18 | CASSPRETGRSYNEQFF | TGTGCCAGCTCACCAAGAGAGACAGGGAGGTCCTACAATGAGCAGTTCTTC
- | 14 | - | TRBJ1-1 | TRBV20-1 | CSASQAGWDTEAFF | TGCAGTGCTAGTCAGGCAGGGTGGGACACTGAAGCTTTCTTT
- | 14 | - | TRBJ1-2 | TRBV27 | CASRLRGGNYGYTF | TGTGCCAGCAGACTTAGGGGAGGGAACTATGGCTACACCTTC
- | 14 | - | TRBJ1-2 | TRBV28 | CASSLSSGSYGYTF | TGTGCCAGCAGTTTATCCAGCGGTAGCTATGGCTACACCTTC
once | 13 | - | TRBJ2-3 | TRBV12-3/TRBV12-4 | CASSNDRGGTQYF | TGTGCCAGCAGCAATGACAGGGGAGGGACGCAGTATTTT
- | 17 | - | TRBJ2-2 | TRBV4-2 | CASSQVAGGGEPGELFF | TGTGCCAGCAGCCAAGTAGCCGGAGGGGGCGAACCCGGGGAGCTGTTTTTT
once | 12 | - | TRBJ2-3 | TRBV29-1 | CSVEGGTGTQYF | TGCAGCGTTGAAGGTGGCACGGGTACGCAGTATTTT
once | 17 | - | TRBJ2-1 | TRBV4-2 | CASSQDYGGPPYNEQFF | TGTGCCAGCAGCCAAGATTACGGGGGTCCCCCCTACAATGAGCAGTTCTTC
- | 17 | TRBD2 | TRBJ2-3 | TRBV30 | CAWSDGTSGRRVDTQYF | TGTGCCTGGAGTGATGGGACTAGCGGGAGAAGGGTGGATACGCAGTATTTT
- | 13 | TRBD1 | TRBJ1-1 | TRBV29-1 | CSVEERGQGEAFF | TGCAGCGTTGAAGAGAGGGGGCAGGGTGAAGCTTTCTTT
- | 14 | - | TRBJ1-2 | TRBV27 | CASSWGGLKTGYTF | TGTGCCAGCAGTTGGGGGGGACTTAAAACCGGCTACACCTTC
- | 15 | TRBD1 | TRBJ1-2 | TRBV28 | CASSNAGTGRNGYTF | TGTGCCAGCAGTAATGCCGGGACAGGGCGAAATGGCTACACCTTC
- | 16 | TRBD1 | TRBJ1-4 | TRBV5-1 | CASSHGQGLANEKLFF | TGCGCCAGCAGCCACGGACAGGGGCTAGCTAATGAAAAACTGTTTTTT
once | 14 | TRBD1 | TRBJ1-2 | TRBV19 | CASSNRGTGHGYTF | TGTGCCAGTAGTAACCGAGGGACAGGGCATGGCTACACCTTC
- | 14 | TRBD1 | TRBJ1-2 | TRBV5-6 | CASSIAPGGYGYTF | TGTGCCAGCAGCATTGCCCCAGGGGGCTATGGCTACACCTTC
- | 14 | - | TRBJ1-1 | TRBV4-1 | CASSQGQLNTEAFF | TGCGCCAGCAGCCAAGGACAGCTTAACACTGAAGCTTTCTTT
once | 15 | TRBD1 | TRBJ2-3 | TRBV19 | CASSIGRGRTDTQYF | TGTGCCAGTAGTATAGGCAGGGGGCGCACAGATACGCAGTATTTT